A selection of T cell receptor beta chains follows, all from one sample in a study of blood T cell repertoires in COVID-19. Method: immunoSEQ multiplex PCR; TCRdb's copy keeps in-frame clones and lacks some. The profile shows 200,000 to 250,000 clones, over 75% of them singletons. The material sequenced was PBMCs or T cells enriched from blood (not recorded which). All receptors come from a man aged 35 to 55 who had recovered from COVID-19. CDR3s include the opening cysteine and the closing phenylalanine or tryptophan. The order of the fields is V gene, clone size, D gene, J gene, CDR3 protein, CDR3 DNA. The D gene is left open where the match is weak. The listing skips clone size in some rows; elsewhere it reads once, few, many or a size class.

TRBV10-3	NA	TRBD1	TRBJ2-7	CAISEVKAGGNEQYF	TGTGCCATCAGTGAGGTCAAGGCAGGGGGAAACGAGCAGTACTTC
TRBV6-4	NA	NA	TRBJ1-1	CASSSSRGTEAFF	TGTGCCAGCAGTAGCTCGCGAGGGACTGAAGCTTTCTTT
TRBV7-9	NA	TRBD1	TRBJ1-2	CASSKTGESYGYTF	TGTGCCAGCAGCAAGACAGGGGAGAGCTATGGCTACACCTTC
TRBV27	NA	NA	TRBJ2-3	CASSFLQGFLTDTQYF	TGTGCCAGCAGTTTTTTACAGGGATTCCTGACAGATACGCAGTATTTT
TRBV28	NA	TRBD1	TRBJ2-7	CASRQGTHEQYF	TGTGCCAGCCGACAGGGGACCCACGAGCAGTACTTC
TRBV5-1	NA	NA	TRBJ1-3	CASSPGGISGNTIYF	TGCGCCAGCAGCCCAGGCGGGATCTCTGGAAACACCATATATTTT
TRBV5-1	NA	TRBD1	TRBJ2-6	CASGTGGSGANVLTF	TGCGCCAGCGGCACAGGGGGCTCTGGGGCCAACGTCCTGACTTTC
TRBV5-5	NA	TRBD1	TRBJ1-1	CASSTPGQGPTEAFF	TGTGCCAGCAGTACCCCGGGACAGGGACCTACTGAAGCTTTCTTT
TRBV15	NA	NA	TRBJ1-5	CATTRGGTGRNQPQHF	TGTGCCACCACCAGAGGGGGTACAGGGCGGAATCAGCCCCAGCATTTT
TRBV18	NA	NA	TRBJ2-1	CASSPTSGTVSSSQTQFF	TGTGCCAGCTCACCGACTAGTGGAACCGTTAGTAGTAGTCAAACGCAGTTCTTC
TRBV6-5	NA	TRBD2	TRBJ2-5	CASSYWLAGSGKTQYF	TGTGCCAGCAGTTACTGGCTAGCGGGAAGCGGAAAGACCCAGTACTTC
TRBV10-3	NA	NA	TRBJ1-1	CATRGSPGEGNTEAFF	TGTGCCACACGGGGGTCTCCGGGGGAGGGGAACACTGAAGCTTTCTTT
TRBV11-3	NA	NA	TRBJ2-7	CASSLFSGYEQYF	TGTGCCAGCAGCTTATTTTCGGGATACGAGCAGTACTTC
TRBV12-3/TRBV12-4	NA	NA	TRBJ1-1	CASSLEVVGAFF	TGTGCCAGCAGTCTCGAGGTCGTCGGAGCTTTCTTT
TRBV6-5	NA	TRBD1	TRBJ1-1	CASTLQGGNTEAFF	TGTGCCAGCACCCTACAGGGGGGGAACACTGAAGCTTTCTTT
TRBV5-1	NA	TRBD2	TRBJ2-1	CASSLTSGTYNEQFF	TGCGCCAGCAGCTTGACTAGCGGGACCTACAATGAGCAGTTCTTC
TRBV6-1	NA	NA	TRBJ1-2	CASRGGEGYGYTF	TGTGCCAGCAGGGGAGGGGAGGGCTATGGCTACACCTTC
TRBV5-6	NA	TRBD1	TRBJ2-1	CASSLLQGYIDNEQFF	TGTGCCAGCAGCCTCCTACAGGGGTATATTGACAATGAGCAGTTCTTC
TRBV12-3/TRBV12-4	once	NA	TRBJ2-2	CASSIKIGELFF	TGTGCCAGCAGTATAAAAATCGGGGAGCTGTTTTTT
TRBV27	NA	NA	TRBJ2-7	CASSSHTVTRLSDEQYF	TGTGCCAGCAGTTCCCATACGGTAACTCGTCTTTCCGACGAGCAGTACTTC
TRBV5-4	NA	TRBD1	TRBJ1-4	CASSSPGQGMEKLFF	TGTGCCAGCAGCTCCCCGGGACAGGGGATGGAAAAACTGTTTTTT
TRBV5-5	NA	TRBD1	TRBJ1-1	CASSQQDRSPYEAFF	TGTGCCAGCAGCCAACAGGACAGGTCGCCTTATGAAGCTTTCTTT
TRBV7-6	NA	NA	TRBJ2-5	CASSLVHRAQETQYF	TGTGCCAGCAGCTTAGTGCACAGGGCCCAAGAGACCCAGTACTTC
TRBV27	NA	NA	TRBJ1-1	CASSLSADTNTEAFF	TGTGCCAGCAGTTTATCGGCGGACACGAACACTGAAGCTTTCTTT
TRBV27	once	NA	TRBJ1-6	CASTGSYNSPLHF	TGTGCCAGCACAGGTTCCTATAATTCACCCCTCCACTTT
TRBV3-1/TRBV3-2	NA	TRBD2	TRBJ2-7	CASSQGASGNSYEQYF	TGTGCCAGCAGCCAAGGGGCTAGCGGGAACTCCTACGAGCAGTACTTC
TRBV7-9	once	NA	TRBJ1-4	CASTPGTPGVREKLFF	TGTGCCAGCACCCCCGGGACTCCGGGAGTTAGGGAAAAACTGTTTTTT
TRBV5-6	NA	NA	TRBJ1-1	CASKGQPNTEAFF	TGTGCCAGTAAGGGGCAGCCGAACACTGAAGCTTTCTTT
TRBV7-9	NA	NA	TRBJ2-7	CASSSEYEQYF	TGTGCCAGCAGCTCAGAATACGAGCAGTACTTC
TRBV11-2	NA	NA	TRBJ2-3	CASSLEAWGREADTQYF	TGTGCCAGCAGCTTAGAGGCATGGGGCAGGGAGGCCGATACGCAGTATTTT
TRBV18	NA	TRBD1	TRBJ1-3	CASSRDRDGNTIYF	TGTGCCAGCTCTCGGGACAGGGATGGAAACACCATATATTTT
TRBV19	few	TRBD1	TRBJ1-2	CASSIGARQGAKGYTF	TGTGCCAGTAGTATTGGGGCGAGGCAGGGGGCGAAAGGCTACACCTTC
TRBV7-9	NA	NA	TRBJ1-1	CASSFAGSRTEAFF	TGTGCCAGCAGCTTTGCGGGGTCGAGGACTGAAGCTTTCTTT
TRBV6-5	NA	NA	TRBJ1-1	CASSYYATDNTEAFF	TGTGCCAGCAGTTACTATGCGACAGATAACACTGAAGCTTTCTTT
TRBV11-2	NA	TRBD2	TRBJ2-3	CASSFGTSGKNTDTQYF	TGTGCCAGCAGCTTCGGGACTAGCGGGAAGAATACAGATACGCAGTATTTT
TRBV9	NA	NA	TRBJ1-6	CASSVGTANNSPLHF	TGTGCCAGCAGCGTAGGGACAGCTAATAATTCACCCCTCCACTTT
TRBV25-1	NA	NA	TRBJ1-6	CASSEIPLNSPLHF	TGTGCCAGCAGTGAAATCCCTCTAAATTCACCCCTCCACTTT
TRBV15	few	TRBD1	TRBJ1-6	CATSPAGDRRPFLHF	TGTGCCACCAGTCCTGCGGGGGACAGGAGGCCTTTCCTCCACTTT
TRBV6-6	NA	TRBD2	TRBJ2-3	CASSYFRGGRTDTQYF	TGTGCCAGCAGTTACTTCCGGGGGGGCCGGACAGATACGCAGTATTTT
TRBV3-1/TRBV3-2	NA	NA	TRBJ2-1	CASSKQGRSNEQFF	TGTGCCAGCAGCAAACAGGGTCGTAGCAATGAGCAGTTCTTC
TRBV6-1	NA	NA	TRBJ1-3	CASSDPGGSGNTIYF	TGTGCCAGCAGTGACCCCGGCGGCTCTGGAAACACCATATATTTT
TRBV30	NA	NA	TRBJ2-1	CAWTLVEEQFF	TGTGCCTGGACCTTGGTTGAGGAGCAGTTCTTC
TRBV19	NA	TRBD2	TRBJ2-6	CASSINGRAAGANVLTF	TGTGCCAGTAGTATTAACGGGAGGGCGGCAGGGGCCAACGTCCTGACTTTC
TRBV14	few	NA	TRBJ1-2	CASSQDHSYGYTF	TGTGCCAGCAGCCAAGACCACAGCTATGGCTACACCTTC
TRBV4-2	NA	TRBD1	TRBJ1-2	CASSPTGLGGYTF	TGTGCCAGCAGCCCGACAGGGTTGGGCGGCTACACCTTC
TRBV5-1	NA	TRBD1	TRBJ1-2	CASSLAPDRGDGYTF	TGCGCCAGCAGCTTGGCGCCGGACAGGGGGGATGGCTACACCTTC